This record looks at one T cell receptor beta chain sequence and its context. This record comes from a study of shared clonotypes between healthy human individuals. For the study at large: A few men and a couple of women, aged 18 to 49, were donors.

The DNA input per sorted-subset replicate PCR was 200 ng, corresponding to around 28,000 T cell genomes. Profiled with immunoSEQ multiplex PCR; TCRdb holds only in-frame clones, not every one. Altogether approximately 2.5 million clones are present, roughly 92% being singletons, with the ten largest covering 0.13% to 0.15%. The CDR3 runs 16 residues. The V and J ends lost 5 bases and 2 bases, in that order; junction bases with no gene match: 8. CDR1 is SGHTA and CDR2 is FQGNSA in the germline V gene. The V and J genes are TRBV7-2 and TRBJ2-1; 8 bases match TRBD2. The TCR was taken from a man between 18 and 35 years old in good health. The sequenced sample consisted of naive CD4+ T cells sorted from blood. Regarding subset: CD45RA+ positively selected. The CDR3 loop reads CASSPLAGMTYNEQFF. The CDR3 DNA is TGTGCCAGCAGCCCCTTAGCGGGAATGACCTACAATGAGCAGTTCTTC.